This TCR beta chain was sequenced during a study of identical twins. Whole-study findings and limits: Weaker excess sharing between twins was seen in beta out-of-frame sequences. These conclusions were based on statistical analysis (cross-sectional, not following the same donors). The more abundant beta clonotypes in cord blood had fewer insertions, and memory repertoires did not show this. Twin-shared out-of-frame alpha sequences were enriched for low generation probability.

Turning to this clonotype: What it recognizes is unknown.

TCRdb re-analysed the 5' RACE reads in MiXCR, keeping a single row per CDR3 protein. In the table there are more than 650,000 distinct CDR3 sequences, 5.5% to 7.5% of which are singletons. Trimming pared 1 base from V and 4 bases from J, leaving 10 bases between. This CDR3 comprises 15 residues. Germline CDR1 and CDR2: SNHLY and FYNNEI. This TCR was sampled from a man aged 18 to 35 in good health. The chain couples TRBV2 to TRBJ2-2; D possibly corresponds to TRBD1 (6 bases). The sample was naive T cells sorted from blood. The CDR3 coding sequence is TGTGCCAGCAGTGAAGACACAGGGAGCACCGGGGAGCTGTTTTTT. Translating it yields CASSEDTGSTGELFF.